This T cell receptor (beta chain) was identified in a study of spatial heterogeneity in lung cancer. Whole-study context: Matched bulk RNA-seq yielded a T cell transcriptional module score. Counts of TCR transcripts in tumor regions correlated strongly with that score.

Many counts were recorded for this clonotype. Its target is not known. The study's findings and limits: Ubiquitous nonsynonymous mutations were tracked by counts of ubiquitous expanded TCRs, and regional ones by counts of regional expanded TCRs. Higher tumor mutation counts went along with higher counts of expanded intratumoral alpha and beta TCRs.

The CDR3 is 11 residues long. Germline V gene lookup returns CDR1 SQVTM and CDR2 ANQGSEA. V was shortened by 7 bases and J by 2 bases, with 8 bases between the two germline ends. Time point here: sample taken at primary tumor resection. Whole RNA, which was extracted from tumor, nontumor lung tissue or frozen PBMC, was sequenced without any cell sorting. TCR cDNA molecules each had a unique molecular identifier. One entry per CDR3 protein, called by TCRdb with MiXCR from the 5' RACE reads. The sample lists around 3,600 distinct CDR3 sequences; 8% to 9.5% were seen once. V gene TRBV29-1 combines with J gene TRBJ2-5; tentatively, D is TRBD1 (5 bases). The receptor was isolated from a male donor with early-stage non-small cell lung cancer. The material was lung tumor tissue, obtained at surgery. The CDR3 DNA is TGCAGCGGGGGCCCTCAAGAGACCCAGTACTTC. Amino acids: CSGGPQETQYF.